This section outlines one TCR beta chain sequence together with its context. The antigen it binds to is not known. No much larger clone exists at a distance of one base, and base qualities are not known. The data stem from a study of OX40 agonist ivuxolimab in advanced cancers. Describing the broader study: Ivuxolimab was a fully human IgG2 agonistic monoclonal antibody targeting the costimulatory receptor OX40 (CD134). Intravenous ivuxolimab was administered to patients every 2 weeks at six dose levels: 0.01, 0.1, 0.3, 1.5, 3 and 10 mg/kg. Among the roughly 50 dose-escalation patients, around 20 had hepatocellular carcinoma, around 15 melanoma, 9 renal cell carcinoma and 9 head and neck cancer. In the dose-escalation cohort, around four fifths of patients were male, and the mean age was approximately 60 years with a range of about 23 to 79. Prior anti-PD-1, anti-PD-L1 or anti-CTLA-4 therapy was permitted, and checkpoint inhibitors had been received by roughly two fifths of dose-escalation patients. Partial responses were achieved by three dose-escalation patients, of whom one had hepatocellular carcinoma and two had cutaneous melanoma. The point of sequencing TCRbeta in the periphery was to test whether ivuxolimab changed TCR sequence diversity and drove clonal T-cell expansion. The monotherapy dose-escalation portion (N ≈ 50 patients) of the phase I ivuxolimab trial is reported in the paper. What the work shows at the level of the full study, not this receptor alone: Antigen specificity was not determined for the clonally expanded peripheral T cells. In partial responders in the 0.1-3.0 mg/kg groups, normalized peripheral clonal expansion was found to be among the lowest, especially among CD8+ T cells. At doses from 0.1 to 3.0 mg/kg, clonal expansion was seen in both CD4+ and CD8+ blood T cells between baseline and week 6. Low levels of normalized T-cell clonal expansion were also seen in some patients who did not respond. After ivuxolimab, expanded clones were on average more numerous among CD8+ T cells than among CD4+ T cells.

CDR1 is given as MNHNY and CDR2 as SVGAGI, both from the germline V gene (reference sequence). The CDR3 starts with the cysteine, ends with the phenylalanine, and has 16 residues. The only DNA kept is the CDR3, 48 bases in frame from the first base. Trimming accounts for 5 bases at V and 4 bases at J, while the number of junction bases matched to no gene is 13. Genomic DNA was extracted from sorted cells for sequencing of the TCRbeta CDR3 region. The immunoSEQ Assay was used to sequence the TCRbeta CDR3 regions. Sourced from immuneACCESS, this table was stored by TCRdb with only in-frame sequences that have V and J called. A share of the clones is absent; for the studies checked, an unresolved V gene accounts for under half, and the remainder has no known explanation. The sample table lists tens of thousands of clones, almost 80% of them with a count of one. Around 20% of the sample is in the top ten clones.

Patients with a history of autoimmune disease or receiving systemic immunosuppression were excluded from the trial. Peripheral blood for TCR sequencing was drawn from every dose cohort at baseline, at cycle 4 day 1 and at cycle 7 day 1. Samples came from an open-label, multicenter, first-in-human phase I dose-escalation trial of ivuxolimab. Adults with locally advanced or metastatic head and neck squamous cell, hepatocellular, melanoma or renal cell carcinoma were enrolled in the trial. Before TCR sequencing, CD4+ and CD8+ T cells were separately sorted from peripheral blood. This specimen consisted of CD4+ or CD8+ T cells sorted from blood, obtained in a trial of the OX40 agonist ivuxolimab. This sequence was found in an adult with an advanced solid tumor such as melanoma, head and neck, liver or kidney cancer. The chain couples TRBV6-6 to TRBJ1-2; a stretch of 7 junction bases matches TRBD1. The CDR3 has the sequence CASSHARDSRSYGYTF. The DNA sequence reads TGTGCCAGCAGTCACGCACGGGACAGCCGGTCCTATGGCTACACCTTC.